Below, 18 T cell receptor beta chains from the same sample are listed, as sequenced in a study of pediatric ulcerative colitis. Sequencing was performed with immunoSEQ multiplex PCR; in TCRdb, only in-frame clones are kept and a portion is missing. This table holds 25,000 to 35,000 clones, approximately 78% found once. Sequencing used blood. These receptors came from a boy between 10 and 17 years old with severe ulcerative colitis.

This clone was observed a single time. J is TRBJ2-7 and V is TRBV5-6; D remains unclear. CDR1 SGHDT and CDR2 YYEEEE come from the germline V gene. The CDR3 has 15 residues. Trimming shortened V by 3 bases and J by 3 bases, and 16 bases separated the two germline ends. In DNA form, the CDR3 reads TGTGCCAGCAGCTGGGTGGTGGAAACGTACTACGAGCAGTACTTC. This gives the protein CASSWVVETYYEQYF.

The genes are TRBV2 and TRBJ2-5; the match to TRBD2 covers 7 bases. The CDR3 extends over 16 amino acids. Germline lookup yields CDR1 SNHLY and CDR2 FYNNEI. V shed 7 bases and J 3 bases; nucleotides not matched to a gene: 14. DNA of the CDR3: TGTGCCAGCACGCCATATTTCGGGCTAGCGGAAGAGACCCAGTACTTC. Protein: CASTPYFGLAEETQYF. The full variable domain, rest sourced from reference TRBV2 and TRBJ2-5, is EPEVTQTPSHQVTQMGQEVILRCVPISNHLYFYWYRQILGQKVEFLVSFYNNEISEKSEIFDDQFSVERPDGSNFTLKIRSTKLEDSAMYFCASTPYFGLAEETQYFGPGTRLLVL.

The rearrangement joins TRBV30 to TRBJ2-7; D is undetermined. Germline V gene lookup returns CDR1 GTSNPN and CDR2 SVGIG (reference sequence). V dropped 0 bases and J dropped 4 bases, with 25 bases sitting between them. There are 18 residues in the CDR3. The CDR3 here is CAWSVSLRSYLGNYEQYF. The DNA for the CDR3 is TGTGCCTGGAGTGTTTCCCTTCGGTCTTACCTAGGTAATTACGAGCAGTACTTC.

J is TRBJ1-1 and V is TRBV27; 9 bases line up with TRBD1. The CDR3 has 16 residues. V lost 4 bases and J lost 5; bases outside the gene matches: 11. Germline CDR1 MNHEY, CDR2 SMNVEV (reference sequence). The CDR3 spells CASSSLRGQGRTEAFF. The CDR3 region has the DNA TGTGCCAGCAGTTCCCTCCGTGGACAGGGGAGGACTGAAGCTTTCTTT.

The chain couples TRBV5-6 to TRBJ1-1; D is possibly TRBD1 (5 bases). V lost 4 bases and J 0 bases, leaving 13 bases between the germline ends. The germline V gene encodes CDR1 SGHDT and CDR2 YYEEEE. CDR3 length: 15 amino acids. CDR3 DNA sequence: TGTGCCAGCAGCCCGGGGCCGAACATGAACACTGAAGCTTTCTTT. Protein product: CASSPGPNMNTEAFF.

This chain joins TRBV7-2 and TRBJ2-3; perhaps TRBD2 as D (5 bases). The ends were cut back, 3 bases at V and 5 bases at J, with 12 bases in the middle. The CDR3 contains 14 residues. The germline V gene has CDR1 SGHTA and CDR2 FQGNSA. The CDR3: CASSFGDLVDTQYF. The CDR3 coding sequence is TGTGCCAGCAGCTTCGGGGATCTGGTAGATACGCAGTATTTT.

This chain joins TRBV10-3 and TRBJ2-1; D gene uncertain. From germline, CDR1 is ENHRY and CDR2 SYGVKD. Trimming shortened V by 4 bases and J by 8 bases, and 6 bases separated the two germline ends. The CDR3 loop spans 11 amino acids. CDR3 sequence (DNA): TGTGCCATCAGTGCGTCCGATGAGCAGTTCTTC. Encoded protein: CAISASDEQFF.

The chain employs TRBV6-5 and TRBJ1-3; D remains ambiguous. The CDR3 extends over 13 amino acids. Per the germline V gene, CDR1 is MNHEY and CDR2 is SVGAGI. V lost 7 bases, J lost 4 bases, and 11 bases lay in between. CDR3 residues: CASTKGFGNTIYF. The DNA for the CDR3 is TGTGCCAGCACGAAGGGATTCGGAAACACCATATATTTT.

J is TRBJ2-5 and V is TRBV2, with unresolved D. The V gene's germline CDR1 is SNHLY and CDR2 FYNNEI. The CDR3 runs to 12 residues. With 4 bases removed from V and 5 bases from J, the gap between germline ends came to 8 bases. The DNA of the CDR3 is TGTGCCAGCAGTGCCCATCAGGAGACCCAGTACTTC. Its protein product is CASSAHQETQYF.

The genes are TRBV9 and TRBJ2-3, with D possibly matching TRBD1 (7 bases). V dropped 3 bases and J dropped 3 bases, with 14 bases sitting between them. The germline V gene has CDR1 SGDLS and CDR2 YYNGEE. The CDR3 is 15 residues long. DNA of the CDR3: TGTGCCAGCAGCGCTTACCAGGGGGGAACAGATACGCAGTATTTT. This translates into CASSAYQGGTDTQYF.

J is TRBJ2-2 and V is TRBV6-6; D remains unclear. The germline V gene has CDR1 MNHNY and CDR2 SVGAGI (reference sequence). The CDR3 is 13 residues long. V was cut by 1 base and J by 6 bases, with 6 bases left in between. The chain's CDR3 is CASSYWVPGELFF. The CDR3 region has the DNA TGTGCCAGCAGTTACTGGGTCCCCGGGGAGCTGTTTTTT.

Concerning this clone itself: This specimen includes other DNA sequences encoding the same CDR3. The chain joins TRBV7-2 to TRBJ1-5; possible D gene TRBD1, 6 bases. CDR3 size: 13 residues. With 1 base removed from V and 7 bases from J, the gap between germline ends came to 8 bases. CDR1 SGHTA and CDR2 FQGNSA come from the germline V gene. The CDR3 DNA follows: TGTGCCAGCAGCTTAGACAGGGACCAGCCCCAGCATTTT. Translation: CASSLDRDQPQHF. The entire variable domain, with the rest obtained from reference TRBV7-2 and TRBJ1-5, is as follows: GAGVSQSPSNKVTEKGKDVELRCDPISGHTALYWYRQSLGQGLEFLIYFQGNSAPDKSGLPSDRFSAERTGGSVSTLTIQRTQQEDSAVYLCASSLDRDQPQHFGDGTRLSIL.

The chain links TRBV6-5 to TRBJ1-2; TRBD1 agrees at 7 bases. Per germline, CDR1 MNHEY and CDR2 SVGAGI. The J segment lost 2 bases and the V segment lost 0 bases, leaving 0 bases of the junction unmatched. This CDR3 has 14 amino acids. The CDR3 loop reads CASSYSTGNYGYTF. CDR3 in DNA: TGTGCCAGCAGTTACTCGACAGGGAACTATGGCTACACCTTC.

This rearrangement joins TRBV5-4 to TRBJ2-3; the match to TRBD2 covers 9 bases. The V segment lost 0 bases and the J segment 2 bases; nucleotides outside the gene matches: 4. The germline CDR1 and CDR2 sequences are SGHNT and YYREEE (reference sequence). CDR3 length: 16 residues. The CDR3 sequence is CASSLASGGTTDTQYF. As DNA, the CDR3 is TGTGCCAGCAGCTTGGCCAGCGGGGGGACCACAGATACGCAGTATTTT.

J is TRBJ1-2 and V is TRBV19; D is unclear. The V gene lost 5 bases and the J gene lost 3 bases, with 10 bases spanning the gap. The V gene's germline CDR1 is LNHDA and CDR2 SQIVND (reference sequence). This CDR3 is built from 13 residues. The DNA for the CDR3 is TGTGCCAGTAGTTTCAGGAATGACTATGGCTACACCTTC. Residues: CASSFRNDYGYTF.

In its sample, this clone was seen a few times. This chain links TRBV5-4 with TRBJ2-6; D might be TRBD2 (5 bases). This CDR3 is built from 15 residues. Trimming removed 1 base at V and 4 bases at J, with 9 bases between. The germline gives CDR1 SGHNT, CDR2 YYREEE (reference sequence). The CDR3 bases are TGTGCCAGCAGCTTGAGGACTCCAGGGGCCAACGTCCTGACTTTC. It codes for CASSLRTPGANVLTF.

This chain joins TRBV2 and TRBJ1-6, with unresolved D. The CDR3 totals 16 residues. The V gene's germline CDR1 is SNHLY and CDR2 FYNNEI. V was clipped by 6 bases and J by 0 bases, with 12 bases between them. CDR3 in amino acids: CASRLDGGSYNSPLHF. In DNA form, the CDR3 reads TGTGCCAGCAGACTGGACGGAGGCTCCTATAATTCACCCCTCCACTTT.

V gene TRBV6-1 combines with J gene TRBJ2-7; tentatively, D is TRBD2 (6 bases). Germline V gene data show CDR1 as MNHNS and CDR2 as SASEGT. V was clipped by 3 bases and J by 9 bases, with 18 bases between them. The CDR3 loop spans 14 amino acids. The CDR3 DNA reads TGTGCCAGCAGTGAGGCCAGGGACTTTCTGGCGCAGTACTTC. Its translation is CASSEARDFLAQYF.